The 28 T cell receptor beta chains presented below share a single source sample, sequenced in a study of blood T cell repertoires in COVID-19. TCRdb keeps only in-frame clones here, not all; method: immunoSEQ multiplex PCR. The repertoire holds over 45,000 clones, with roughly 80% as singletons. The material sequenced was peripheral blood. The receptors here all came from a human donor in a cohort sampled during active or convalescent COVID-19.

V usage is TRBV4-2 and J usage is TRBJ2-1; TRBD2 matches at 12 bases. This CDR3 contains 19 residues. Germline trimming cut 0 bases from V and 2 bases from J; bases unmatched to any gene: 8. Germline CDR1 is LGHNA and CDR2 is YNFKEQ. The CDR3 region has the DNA TGTGCCAGCAGCCAAGATTTGACTAGCGGGGGCCCAACCTACAATGAGCAGTTCTTC. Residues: CASSQDLTSGGPTYNEQFF.

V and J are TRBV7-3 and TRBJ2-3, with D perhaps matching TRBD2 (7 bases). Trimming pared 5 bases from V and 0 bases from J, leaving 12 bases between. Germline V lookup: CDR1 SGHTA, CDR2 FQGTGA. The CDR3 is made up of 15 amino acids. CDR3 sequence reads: CASSQQGGSTDTQYF. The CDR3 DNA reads TGTGCCAGCAGCCAACAGGGAGGGAGCACAGATACGCAGTATTTT.

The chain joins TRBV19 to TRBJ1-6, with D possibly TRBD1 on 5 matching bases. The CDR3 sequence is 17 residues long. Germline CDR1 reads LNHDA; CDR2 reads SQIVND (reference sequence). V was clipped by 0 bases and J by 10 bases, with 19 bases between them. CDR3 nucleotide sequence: TGTGCCAGTAGTATAGATGGACACTCTGGGGTTCCGTCACCCCTCCACTTT. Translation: CASSIDGHSGVPSPLHF.

The CDR3 DNA reads as TGTGCCATCAGTGACCAACAGCGGGGGGCACAAGAGACCCAGTACTTC. Translation: CAISDQQRGAQETQYF. V usage is TRBV10-3 and J usage is TRBJ2-5; 9 nucleotides match TRBD2. V shed 3 bases and J 2 bases; nucleotides not matched to a gene: 7. CDR3 length: 16 residues. Germline CDR1 and CDR2: ENHRY and SYGVKD.

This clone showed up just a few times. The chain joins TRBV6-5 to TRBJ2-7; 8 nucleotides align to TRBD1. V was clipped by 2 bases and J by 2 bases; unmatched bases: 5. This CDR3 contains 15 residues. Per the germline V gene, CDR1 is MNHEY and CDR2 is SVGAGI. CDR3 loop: CASSYTGQGPYEQYF. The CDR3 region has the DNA TGTGCCAGCAGTTACACCGGACAGGGCCCCTACGAGCAGTACTTC.

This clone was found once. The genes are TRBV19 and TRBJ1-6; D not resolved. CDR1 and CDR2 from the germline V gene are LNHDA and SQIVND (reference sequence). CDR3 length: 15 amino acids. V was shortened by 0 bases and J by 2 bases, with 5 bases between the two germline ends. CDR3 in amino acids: CASSIDGAYNSPLHF. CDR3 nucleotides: TGTGCCAGTAGTATAGACGGGGCCTATAATTCACCCCTCCACTTT. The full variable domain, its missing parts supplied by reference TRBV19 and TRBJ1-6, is DGGITQSPKYLFRKEGQNVTLSCEQNLNHDAMYWYRQDPGQGLRLIYYSQIVNDFQKGDIAEGYSVSREKKESFPLTVTSAQKNPTAFYLCASSIDGAYNSPLHFGNGTRLTVT.

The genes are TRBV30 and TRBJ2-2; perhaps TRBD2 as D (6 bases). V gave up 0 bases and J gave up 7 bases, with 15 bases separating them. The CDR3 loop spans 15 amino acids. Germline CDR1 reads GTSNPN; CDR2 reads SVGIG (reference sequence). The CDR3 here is CAWSVLDRRDGELFF. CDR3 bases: TGTGCCTGGAGTGTACTTGACCGGCGGGACGGGGAGCTGTTTTTT.

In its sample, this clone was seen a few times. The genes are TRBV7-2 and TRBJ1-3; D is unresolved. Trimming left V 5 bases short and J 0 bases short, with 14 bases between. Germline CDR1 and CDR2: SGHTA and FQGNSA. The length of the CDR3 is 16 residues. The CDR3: CASSTPQVPSGNTIYF. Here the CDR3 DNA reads TGTGCCAGCAGCACACCTCAGGTTCCCTCTGGAAACACCATATATTTT.

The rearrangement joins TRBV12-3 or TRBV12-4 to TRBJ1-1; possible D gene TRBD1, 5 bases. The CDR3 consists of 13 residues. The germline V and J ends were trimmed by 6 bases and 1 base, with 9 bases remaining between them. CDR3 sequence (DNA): TGTGCCAGCAGCACACAGGAGAACACTGAAGCTTTCTTT. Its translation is CASSTQENTEAFF.

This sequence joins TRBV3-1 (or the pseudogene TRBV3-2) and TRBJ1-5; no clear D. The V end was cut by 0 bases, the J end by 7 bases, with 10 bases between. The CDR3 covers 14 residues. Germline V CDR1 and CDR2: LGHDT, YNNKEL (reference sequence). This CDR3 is CASSQDWGAQPQHF. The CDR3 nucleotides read TGTGCCAGCAGCCAAGATTGGGGAGCGCAGCCCCAGCATTTT.

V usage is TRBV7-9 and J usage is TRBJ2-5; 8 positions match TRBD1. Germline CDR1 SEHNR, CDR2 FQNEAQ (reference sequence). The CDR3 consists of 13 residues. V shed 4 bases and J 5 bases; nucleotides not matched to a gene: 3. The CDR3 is CASSSRGLETQYF. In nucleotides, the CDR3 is TGTGCCAGCAGCTCCAGGGGGCTCGAGACCCAGTACTTC.

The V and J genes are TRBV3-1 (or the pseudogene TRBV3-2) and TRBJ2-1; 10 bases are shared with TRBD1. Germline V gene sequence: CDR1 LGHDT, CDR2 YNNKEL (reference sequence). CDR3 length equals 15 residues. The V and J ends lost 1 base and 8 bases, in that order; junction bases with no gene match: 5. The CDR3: CASSQGQGAGYEQFF. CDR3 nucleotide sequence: TGTGCCAGCAGCCAAGGACAGGGGGCGGGGTATGAGCAGTTCTTC.

Written as DNA, the CDR3 is TGTGCCAGCAGCTTAGACCTAGCGGGGGCGAGGACGCAGTATTTT. Its translation: CASSLDLAGARTQYF. The chain uses TRBV7-2 and TRBJ2-3, with 10 bases identical to TRBD2. The CDR3 sequence is 15 residues long. V lost 1 base, J lost 9 bases, and 7 bases stayed unmatched. Germline assignment: CDR1 SGHTA and CDR2 FQGNSA.

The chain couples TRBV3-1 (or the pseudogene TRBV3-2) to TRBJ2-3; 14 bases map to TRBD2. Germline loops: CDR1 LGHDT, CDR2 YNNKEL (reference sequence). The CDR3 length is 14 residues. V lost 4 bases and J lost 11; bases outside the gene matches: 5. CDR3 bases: TGTGCCAGCAGCCCTGGGACTAGCGGGGGTGGGCAGTATTTT. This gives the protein CASSPGTSGGGQYF.

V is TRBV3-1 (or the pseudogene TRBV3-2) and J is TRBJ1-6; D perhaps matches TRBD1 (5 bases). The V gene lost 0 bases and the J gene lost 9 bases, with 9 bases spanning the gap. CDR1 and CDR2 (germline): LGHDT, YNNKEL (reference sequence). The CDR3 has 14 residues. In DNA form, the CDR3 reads TGTGCCAGCAGCCAAGACGGGGGAGGTTCACCCCTCCACTTT. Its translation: CASSQDGGGSPLHF.

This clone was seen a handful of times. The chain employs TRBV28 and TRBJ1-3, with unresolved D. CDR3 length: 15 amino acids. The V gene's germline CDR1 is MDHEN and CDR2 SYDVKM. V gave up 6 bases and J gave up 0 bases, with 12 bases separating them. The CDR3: CASRLATASGNTIYF. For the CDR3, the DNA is TGTGCCAGCAGATTAGCTACTGCCTCTGGAAACACCATATATTTT.

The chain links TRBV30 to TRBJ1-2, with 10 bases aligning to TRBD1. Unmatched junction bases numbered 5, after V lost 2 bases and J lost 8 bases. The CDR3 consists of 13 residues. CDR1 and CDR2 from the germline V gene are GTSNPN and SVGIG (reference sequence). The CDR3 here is CAWSNDRGQGYTF. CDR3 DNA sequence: TGTGCCTGGAGTAACGACAGGGGGCAAGGCTACACCTTC.

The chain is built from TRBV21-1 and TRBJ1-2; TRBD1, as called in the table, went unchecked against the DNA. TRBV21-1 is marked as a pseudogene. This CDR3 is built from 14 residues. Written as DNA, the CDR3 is TGTGCCAGCATAAACAGGGGGCTTGGCTATGGCTACACCTTC. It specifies CASINRGLGYGYTF.

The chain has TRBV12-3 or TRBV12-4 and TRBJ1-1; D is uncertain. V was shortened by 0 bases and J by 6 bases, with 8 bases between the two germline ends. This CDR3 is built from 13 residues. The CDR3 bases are TGTGCCAGCAGTTTAGCGTCCGGGGCTGAAGCTTTCTTT. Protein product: CASSLASGAEAFF.

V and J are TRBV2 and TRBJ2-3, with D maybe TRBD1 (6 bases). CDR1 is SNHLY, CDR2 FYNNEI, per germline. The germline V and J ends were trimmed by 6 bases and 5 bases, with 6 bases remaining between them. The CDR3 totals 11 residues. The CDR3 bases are TGTGCCAGCAGACAGGGAGATACGCAGTATTTT. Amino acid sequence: CASRQGDTQYF.

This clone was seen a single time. As DNA, the CDR3 is TGTGCCAGCAGTGCTGGCGGATATGGCTACACCTTC. This encodes CASSAGGYGYTF. The rearrangement uses TRBV25-1 and TRBJ1-2; no reliable D call. Germline V lookup: CDR1 MGHDK, CDR2 SYGVNS. V was pared by 4 bases and J by 5 bases, with 8 bases between. CDR3 length: 12 amino acids.

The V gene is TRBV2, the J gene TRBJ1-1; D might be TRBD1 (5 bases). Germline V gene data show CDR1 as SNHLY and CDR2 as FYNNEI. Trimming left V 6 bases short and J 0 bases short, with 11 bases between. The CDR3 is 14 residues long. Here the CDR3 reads CASSAPRVNTEAFF. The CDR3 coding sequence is TGTGCCAGCAGCGCCCCCAGGGTGAACACTGAAGCTTTCTTT.

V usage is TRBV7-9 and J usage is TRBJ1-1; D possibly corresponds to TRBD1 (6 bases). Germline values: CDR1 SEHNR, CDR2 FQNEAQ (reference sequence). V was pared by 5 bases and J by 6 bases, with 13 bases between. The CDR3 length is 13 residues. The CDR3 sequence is CASSSQGQAEAFF. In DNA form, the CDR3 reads TGTGCCAGCAGCAGCCAGGGGCAGGCTGAAGCTTTCTTT.

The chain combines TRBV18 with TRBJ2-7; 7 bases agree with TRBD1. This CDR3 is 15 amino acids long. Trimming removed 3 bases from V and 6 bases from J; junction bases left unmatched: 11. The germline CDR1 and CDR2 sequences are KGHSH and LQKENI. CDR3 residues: CASSPMGQGETEQYF. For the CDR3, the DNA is TGTGCCAGCTCACCGATGGGGCAGGGGGAAACCGAGCAGTACTTC.

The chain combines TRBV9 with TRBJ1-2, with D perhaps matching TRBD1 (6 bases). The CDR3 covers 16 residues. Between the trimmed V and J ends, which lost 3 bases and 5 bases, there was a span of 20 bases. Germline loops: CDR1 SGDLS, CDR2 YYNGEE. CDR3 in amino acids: CASSGSGQETLYGYTF. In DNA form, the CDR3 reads TGTGCCAGCAGCGGATCGGGACAAGAAACACTTTATGGCTACACCTTC.

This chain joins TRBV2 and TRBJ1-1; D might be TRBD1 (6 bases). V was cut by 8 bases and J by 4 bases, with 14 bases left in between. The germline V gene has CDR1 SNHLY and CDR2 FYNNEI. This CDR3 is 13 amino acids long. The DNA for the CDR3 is TGTGCCAGCTTAACAGGGTGGGTCACTGAAGCTTTCTTT. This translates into CASLTGWVTEAFF.

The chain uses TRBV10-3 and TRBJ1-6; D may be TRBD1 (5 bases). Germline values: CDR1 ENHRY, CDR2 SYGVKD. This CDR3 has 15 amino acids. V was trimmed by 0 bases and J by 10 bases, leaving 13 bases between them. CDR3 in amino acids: CAISESRGIESPLHF. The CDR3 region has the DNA TGTGCCATCAGTGAGTCGCGGGGGATCGAATCACCCCTCCACTTT.

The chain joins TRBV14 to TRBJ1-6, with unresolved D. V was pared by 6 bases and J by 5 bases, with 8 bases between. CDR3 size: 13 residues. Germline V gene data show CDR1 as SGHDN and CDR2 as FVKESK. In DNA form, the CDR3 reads TGTGCCAGCAGACGGGTAGATAATTCACCCCTCCACTTT. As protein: CASRRVDNSPLHF.